This is a list of T cell receptor beta chains from one sample in a study of early T cells in non-severe SARS-CoV-2 infection. TCRdb ran MiXCR on the 5' RACE reads and lists one entry per CDR3 protein. The data hold more than 65,000 distinct CDR3 sequences, with about 13% observed a single time. The source material was whole blood. These receptors all stem from an adult who was a healthcare worker with PCR-confirmed SARS-CoV-2 infection or an uninfected control (not recorded which). The CDR3 runs from the conserved cysteine through the conserved F or W. Fields, in order: J gene, clone size, V gene, D gene, CDR3 protein, CDR3 DNA. The D gene is left open where the match is weak. Size tells how often a clone was seen (once, few, many) or the class of an expanded clone, and some rows leave it out.

TRBJ2-7	NA	TRBV28	NA	CASSYAQAAENEQYF	TGTGCCAGCAGTTATGCCCAGGCCGCGGAGAACGAGCAGTACTTC
TRBJ2-3	NA	TRBV27	NA	CASSLLWGDTQYF	TGTGCCAGCAGCCTCCTCTGGGGCGATACGCAGTATTTT
TRBJ2-7	few	TRBV6-2/TRBV6-3	NA	CASSYSGTYEQYF	TGTGCCAGCAGTTACTCAGGAACCTACGAGCAGTACTTC
TRBJ2-5	few	TRBV28	NA	CASSRGGFSQETQYF	TGTGCCAGCAGTAGAGGAGGGTTCAGCCAAGAGACCCAGTACTTC
TRBJ2-3	NA	TRBV13	NA	CASSLGSLTDTQYF	TGTGCCAGCAGCTTAGGTAGTCTGACAGATACGCAGTATTTT
TRBJ2-5	NA	TRBV7-2	NA	CASSPNWETQYF	TGTGCCAGCAGCCCTAATTGGGAGACCCAGTACTTC
TRBJ2-7	few	TRBV6-2/TRBV6-3	NA	CASSYHNEQYF	TGTGCCAGCAGTTACCACAACGAGCAGTACTTC
TRBJ2-6	many	TRBV6-1	NA	CASDDGSNGANVLTF	TGTGCCAGCGATGATGGGTCAAATGGGGCCAACGTCCTGACTTTC
TRBJ2-3	many	TRBV7-2	NA	CASTLFGAAVSDTQYF	TGTGCCAGCACCCTATTCGGGGCGGCAGTTTCAGATACGCAGTATTTT
TRBJ2-1	NA	TRBV6-5	TRBD2	CASSYSTSGSEEQFF	TGTGCCAGCAGTTACTCGACTAGCGGGAGTGAGGAGCAGTTCTTC
TRBJ2-3	NA	TRBV28	NA	CASTTILAGPDTQYF	TGTGCCAGCACCACCATTCTGGCTGGCCCAGATACGCAGTATTTT
TRBJ2-1	many	TRBV20-1	NA	CSARGTQTGTSYNEQFF	TGCAGTGCTAGAGGTACACAAACGGGGACCTCCTACAATGAGCAGTTCTTC
TRBJ2-7	many	TRBV28	TRBD2	CASSRIGGVWEQYF	TGTGCCAGCAGCCGGATTGGGGGGGTTTGGGAGCAGTACTTC
TRBJ2-3	NA	TRBV10-3	TRBD2	CAISREETDTQYF	TGTGCCATCTCCCGGGAGGAGACAGATACGCAGTATTTT
TRBJ1-1	NA	TRBV29-1	NA	CSVEYASPNTEAFF	TGCAGCGTTGAATACGCCAGTCCAAACACTGAAGCTTTCTTT
TRBJ2-3	NA	TRBV7-9	NA	CASSLSSTTDTQYF	TGTGCCAGCAGCTTATCCTCGACCACAGATACGCAGTATTTT
TRBJ1-4	NA	TRBV6-5	NA	CASSYSGPLSGEKLFF	TGTGCCAGCAGTTACTCGGGCCCGCTTAGCGGTGAAAAACTGTTTTTT
TRBJ2-1	NA	TRBV5-5	NA	CASSSRIESSYNEQFF	TGTGCCAGCAGTTCTAGAATCGAGTCGTCCTACAATGAGCAGTTCTTC
TRBJ1-1	many	TRBV29-1	NA	CSVAGNEAFF	TGCAGCGTGGCAGGGAATGAAGCTTTCTTT
TRBJ2-1	NA	TRBV5-1	NA	CASSLGYTSYNEQFF	TGCGCCAGCAGCTTGGGCTACACATCCTACAATGAGCAGTTCTTC
TRBJ2-7	many	TRBV30	NA	CAWSGYEQYF	TGTGCCTGGAGTGGTTACGAGCAGTACTTC
TRBJ1-1	NA	TRBV2	NA	CASTPGAFF	TGTGCCAGCACCCCTGGGGCTTTCTTT
TRBJ1-2	many	TRBV6-1	TRBD1	CASRTGKYYGYTF	TGTGCCAGCAGGACAGGGAAGTACTATGGCTACACCTTC